This T cell receptor (beta chain) stems from a study of T-cell memory formation after mild COVID-19. MiXCR, run by TCRdb on the 5' RACE reads, gives a single entry per CDR3 protein. The sample records 550,000 to 700,000 distinct CDR3 sequences, approximately 15% being singletons. General observations from the study: Among clones contracting day 15 to 85, CD4/CD8 was balanced, whereas later expanders leaned CD4+. Mainly CM and EM harbored the contracting CD4+ clones; mainly EMRA harbored the CD8+ ones.

Deletions cut 4 bases from V and 7 bases from J, with 11 bases between. Per the germline V gene, CDR1 is SNHLY and CDR2 is FYNNEI. This CDR3 has 14 amino acids. This clonotype showed up just a few times. Its matching antigen is unknown. This clonotype was sampled from an adult woman who had mild COVID-19 (a few samples of this study predate the infection). Cell type and time point are not known. Input material: PBMCs or a T cell subset sorted from them (not recorded which). The V and J genes are TRBV2 and TRBJ1-6, with a tentative D call TRBD1 (5 bases). In nucleotides, the CDR3 is TGTGCCAGCAGTGTCGGGGGTGGCAATTCACCCCTCCACTTT. This sequence encodes CASSVGGGNSPLHF.